This is a list of T cell receptor beta chains from one sample in a study of blood T cells in healthy people across ages. TCRdb re-called the 5' RACE reads through MiXCR, storing one row per CDR3 protein. The data show 1.5 million to 2 million distinct CDR3 sequences, roughly 32% seen once. The specimen sequenced was blood. The receptors were gathered from a woman in her 30s in good health. The CDR3 runs from the conserved cysteine through the conserved F or W. The D gene is left open where the match is weak. A clone size is listed for some rows: how often the clone was seen (once, few, many), or a class if it is expanded.

v_gene: TRBV28; d_gene: TRBD2; abundance: NA; j_gene: TRBJ2-5; CDR3nt: TGTGCCAGCAGTTTGGACTGGGGACTAGCGGGGGACAAAGAGACCCAGTACTTC; CDR3aa: CASSLDWGLAGDKETQYF
v_gene: TRBV9; d_gene: NA; abundance: few; j_gene: TRBJ2-1; CDR3nt: TGTGCCAGCAGCAGCGGCGGGGATACAGGGTCTAGTGAGCAGTTCTTC; CDR3aa: CASSSGGDTGSSEQFF
v_gene: TRBV27; d_gene: NA; abundance: once; j_gene: TRBJ2-1; CDR3nt: TGTGCCAGCAGTTGGGTGGCGGGGGCACACGCCTACAATGAGCAGTTCTTC; CDR3aa: CASSWVAGAHAYNEQFF
v_gene: TRBV5-1; d_gene: TRBD2; abundance: NA; j_gene: TRBJ2-1; CDR3nt: TGCGCCAGCAGCTGGGTTAGCGGGGACTACAATGAGCAGTTCTTC; CDR3aa: CASSWVSGDYNEQFF
v_gene: TRBV27; d_gene: TRBD2; abundance: NA; j_gene: TRBJ2-7; CDR3nt: TGTGCCAGCAGTTTATTGGGCGGGGGGCAAGAGACCCGGTACTTC; CDR3aa: CASSLLGGGQETRYF
v_gene: TRBV30; d_gene: NA; abundance: NA; j_gene: TRBJ2-3; CDR3nt: TGTGCCTGGAGTGTACTGGCGGACTACACAGATACGCAGTATTTT; CDR3aa: CAWSVLADYTDTQYF
v_gene: TRBV24-1; d_gene: NA; abundance: NA; j_gene: TRBJ2-3; CDR3nt: TGTGCCACCAGTGGTCCGTTGGATTCCACAGGTACGCAGTATTTT; CDR3aa: CATSGPLDSTGTQYF
v_gene: TRBV7-9; d_gene: NA; abundance: NA; j_gene: TRBJ2-3; CDR3nt: TGTGCCAGCATGGGACACCGAAGCACAGATACGCAGTATTTT; CDR3aa: CASMGHRSTDTQYF
v_gene: TRBV29-1; d_gene: NA; abundance: NA; j_gene: TRBJ2-7; CDR3nt: TGCAGCGTTGATGCTGGGGGGTCCTACGGGCAGTACTTC; CDR3aa: CSVDAGGSYGQYF
v_gene: TRBV27; d_gene: NA; abundance: NA; j_gene: TRBJ2-5; CDR3nt: TGTGCCAGCAGTCCCAGGGTAGCGGCGATACAAGGGACCCAGTACTTC; CDR3aa: CASSPRVAAIQGTQYF
v_gene: TRBV12-3/TRBV12-4; d_gene: TRBD1; abundance: NA; j_gene: TRBJ1-2; CDR3nt: TGTGCCAGCAGTTACTACAGGGGAACTAACTATGGCTACACCTTC; CDR3aa: CASSYYRGTNYGYTF
v_gene: TRBV2; d_gene: TRBD2; abundance: NA; j_gene: TRBJ2-1; CDR3nt: TGTGCCAGCAGTGGCAGCGGGAGGGGCCGTGAGCAGTTCTTC; CDR3aa: CASSGSGRGREQFF
v_gene: TRBV5-1; d_gene: TRBD1; abundance: many; j_gene: TRBJ2-7; CDR3nt: TGCGCCAGCAGCTCCGGACAGGGGGGATACGAGCAGTACTTC; CDR3aa: CASSSGQGGYEQYF
v_gene: TRBV29-1; d_gene: TRBD1; abundance: NA; j_gene: TRBJ1-5; CDR3nt: TGCAGCGTCCTGGGACAGGTTATTCAGCCCCAGCATTTT; CDR3aa: CSVLGQVIQPQHF
v_gene: TRBV20-1; d_gene: NA; abundance: NA; j_gene: TRBJ2-3; CDR3nt: TGCAGTGCTAGCAGGACAGAAAACACAGATACGCAGTATTTT; CDR3aa: CSASRTENTDTQYF
v_gene: TRBV5-1; d_gene: NA; abundance: few; j_gene: TRBJ1-1; CDR3nt: TGCGCCAGCAGCTTGTCGGGCGGAAAGACTGAAGCTTTCTTT; CDR3aa: CASSLSGGKTEAFF
v_gene: TRBV11-2; d_gene: NA; abundance: NA; j_gene: TRBJ2-7; CDR3nt: TGTGCCAGCAGCTTAGGCCGGACAGTATCTCTTAACGAGCAGTACTTC; CDR3aa: CASSLGRTVSLNEQYF